Listed here is a single T cell receptor (beta chain). What it recognizes is unknown. Between the trimmed V and J ends, which lost 1 base and 3 bases, there was a span of 10 bases. This CDR3 is built from 16 residues. Germline CDR1 LNHDA, CDR2 SQIVND (reference sequence). The data are from a study of cytomegalovirus exposure and HLA in healthy donors. Study conclusions and caveats: Despite most TCR sequences being rare, some public TCRs occurred in many donors.

The PCR made use of 60 Vbeta and 13 Jbeta primers. Per the original data handling: Unique TCR beta chains numbered about 79 million in a later analysis, with 10 million to 14 million shared. Clones were sequenced by immunoSEQ multiplex PCR, and TCRdb holds only the in-frame ones, with some missing. That table is the source of V, J and clone size, and D and trimming were worked out from the DNA. The sample contains around 170,000 clones, roughly 80% of which appear only once. The sample taken for sequencing was PBMCs. The receptor was derived from a woman younger than 30 in good health and CMV-seronegative. The chain links TRBV19 to TRBJ2-6; D is possibly TRBD2 (7 bases). Here the CDR3 reads CASSIAGGGGANVLTF. The CDR3 region has the DNA TGTGCCAGTAGTATAGCGGGGGGCGGTGGGGCCAACGTCCTGACTTTC. The full variable domain, its missing parts supplied by reference TRBV19 and TRBJ2-6, is DGGITQSPKYLFRKEGQNVTLSCEQNLNHDAMYWYRQDPGQGLRLIYYSQIVNDFQKGDIAEGYSVSREKKESFPLTVTSAQKNPTAFYLCASSIAGGGGANVLTFGAGSRLTVL.